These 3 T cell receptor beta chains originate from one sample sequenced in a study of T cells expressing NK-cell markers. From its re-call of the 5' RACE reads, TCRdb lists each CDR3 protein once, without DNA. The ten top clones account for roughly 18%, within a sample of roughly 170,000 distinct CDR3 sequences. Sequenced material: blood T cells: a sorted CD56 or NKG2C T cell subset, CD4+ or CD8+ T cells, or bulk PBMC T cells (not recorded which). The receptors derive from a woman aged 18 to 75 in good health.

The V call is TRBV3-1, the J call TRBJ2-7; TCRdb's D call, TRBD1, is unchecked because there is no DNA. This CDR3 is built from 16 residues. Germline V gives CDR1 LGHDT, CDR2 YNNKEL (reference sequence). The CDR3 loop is CASSQNPGTVSYEQYF.

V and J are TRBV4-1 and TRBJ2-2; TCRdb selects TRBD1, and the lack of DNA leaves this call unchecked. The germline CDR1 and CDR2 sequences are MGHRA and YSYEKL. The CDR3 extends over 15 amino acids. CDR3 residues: CASSQALDRGKVLFF.

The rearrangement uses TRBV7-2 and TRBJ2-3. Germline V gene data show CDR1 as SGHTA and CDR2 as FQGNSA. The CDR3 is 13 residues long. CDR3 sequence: CASSHGATDTQYF.